The sequence of this T cell receptor (beta chain) was determined in a study of monozygotic twins with inflammatory bowel disease. The CDR3 has 15 amino acids. CDR1 DFQATT and CDR2 SNEGSKA come from the germline V gene (reference sequence). Template switching added UMIs carrying a 6-nucleotide sample barcode. No DNA is given; TCRdb re-called the 5' RACE reads and lists each CDR3 protein once. The sample yields 330,000 or so distinct CDR3 sequences, of which the top ten take up 2% to 2.5%. Of note for this clonotype: Its cognate antigen is unknown.

Findings and limits, study-wide: Those with IBD had lower TCRbeta diversity (inverse Simpson) than their healthy co-twins did. Support was absent for any single strong signal or clonotype linked to IBD. Sharing of clonotypes with others was lower in IBD patients than in healthy twins, and this was especially so with disease activity.

This clonotype was sampled from a human donor with ulcerative colitis or Crohn's disease, or a healthy co-twin of an affected twin (not recorded which). This rearrangement joins TRBV20-1 to TRBJ2-3; TCRdb's D gene call, TRBD1, goes unchecked for lack of DNA. Input material: blood. The CDR3 spells CSAEYPGQVPDTQYF.